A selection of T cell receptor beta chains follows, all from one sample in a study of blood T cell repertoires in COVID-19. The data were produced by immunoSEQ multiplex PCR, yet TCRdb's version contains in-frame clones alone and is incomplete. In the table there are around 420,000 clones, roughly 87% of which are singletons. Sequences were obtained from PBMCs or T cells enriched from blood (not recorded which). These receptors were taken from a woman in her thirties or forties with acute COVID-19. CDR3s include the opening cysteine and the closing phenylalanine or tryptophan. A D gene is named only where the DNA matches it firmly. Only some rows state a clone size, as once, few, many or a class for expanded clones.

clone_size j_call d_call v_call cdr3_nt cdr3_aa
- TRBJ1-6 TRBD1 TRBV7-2 TGTGCCAGCGCCTGGAAAACAGGGGATAATTCACCCCTCCACTTT CASAWKTGDNSPLHF
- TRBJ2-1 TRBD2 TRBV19 TGTGCCAGTAGGGAGCCTAGCGGGGGGGGCAGCTCCTACAATGAGCAGTTCTTC CASREPSGGGSSYNEQFF
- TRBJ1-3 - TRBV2 TGTGCCAGCAGTGAAGCGAGGCCGGGAAACACCATATATTTT CASSEARPGNTIYF
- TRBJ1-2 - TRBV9 TGTGCCAGCAGCCTAGATCTACAGTACTATGGCTACACCTTC CASSLDLQYYGYTF
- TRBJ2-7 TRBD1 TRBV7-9 TGTGCCAGCAGCACCCCGACAGGGATGGCGTCCGAGCAGTACTTC CASSTPTGMASEQYF
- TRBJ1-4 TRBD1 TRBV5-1 TGCGCCAGCAGCTTGAGAACAGGGGGCGCGGGTGAAAAACTGTTTTTT CASSLRTGGAGEKLFF
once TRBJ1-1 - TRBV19 TGTGCCAGTAGTATGACTCAGGGATCCCACACTGAAGCTTTCTTT CASSMTQGSHTEAFF
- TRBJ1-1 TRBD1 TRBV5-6 TGTGCCAGCAGCTTCGTACAGGGGGGTGTGAACACTGAAGCTTTCTTT CASSFVQGGVNTEAFF
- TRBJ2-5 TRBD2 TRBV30 TGTGCCTGGACAAAAAATGCTAGACTAGCTCAGGAGACCCAGTACTTC CAWTKNARLAQETQYF
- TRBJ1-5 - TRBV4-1 TGCGCCAGCAGAAACGTCCTATATAGCAATCAGCCCCAGCATTTT CASRNVLYSNQPQHF
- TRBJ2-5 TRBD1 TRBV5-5 TGTGCCAGCAGTTCTCCCGGGACAGACCAAGAGACCCAGTACTTC CASSSPGTDQETQYF
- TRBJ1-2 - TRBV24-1 TGTGCCACCAGTGATTTGCTTGGCTACACCTTC CATSDLLGYTF
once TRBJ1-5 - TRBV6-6 TGTGCCAGCAGTTACGAGGGCCAAGAGCATCAGCCCCAGCATTTT CASSYEGQEHQPQHF
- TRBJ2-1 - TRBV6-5 TGTGCCAGCAGACAGATATCCTACAATGAGCAGTTCTTC CASRQISYNEQFF
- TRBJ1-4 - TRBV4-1 TGCGCCAGCAGCCAGGCCGGGACAAAAAATGAAAAACTGTTTTTT CASSQAGTKNEKLFF
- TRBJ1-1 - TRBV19 TGTGCCAGTAGTTGGGCATCGGTGAACACTGAAGCTTTCTTT CASSWASVNTEAFF
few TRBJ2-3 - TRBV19 TGTGCCAGTAGTATCTCTAAGGGGGATACGCAGTATTTT CASSISKGDTQYF
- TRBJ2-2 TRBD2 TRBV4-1 TGCGCCAGCAGCTCCCTTAGCGGGGTCTCCGGGGAGCTGTTTTTT CASSSLSGVSGELFF
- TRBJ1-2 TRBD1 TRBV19 TGTGCCAGTAGTATATCGGGGACAGGAACGGGCTACACCTTC CASSISGTGTGYTF
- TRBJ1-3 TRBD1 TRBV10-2 TGCGCCAGCAGGACAGGGGCTGGAAACACCATATATTTT CASRTGAGNTIYF
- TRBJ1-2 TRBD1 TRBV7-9 TGTGCCAGCAGTAATTTCAAAGGGACAGGCAACTATGGCTACACCTTC CASSNFKGTGNYGYTF
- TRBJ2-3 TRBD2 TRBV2 TGTGCCAGCAGTGAGATGACTAGCGGGGACACAGATACGCAGTATTTT CASSEMTSGDTDTQYF
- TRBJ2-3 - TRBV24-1 TGTGCCACCAGTAGGCAGGGTAGCACAGATACGCAGTATTTT CATSRQGSTDTQYF
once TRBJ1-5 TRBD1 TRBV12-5 TGTGCTAGTGGGGATACAGGGGCCAGCAATCAGCCCCAGCATTTT CASGDTGASNQPQHF
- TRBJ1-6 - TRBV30 TGTGCCTGGAGTGTGGCGGGGTACAATTCACCCCTCCACTTT CAWSVAGYNSPLHF
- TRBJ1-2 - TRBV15 TGTGCCACCAGCAGAGGGAGGGAAGACTATGGCTACACCTTC CATSRGREDYGYTF
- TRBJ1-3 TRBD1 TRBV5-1 TGCGCCAGCAGCTTGGGCTACAGGGGTTTAGAAGGAAACACCATATATTTT CASSLGYRGLEGNTIYF
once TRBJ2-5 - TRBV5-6 TGTGCCAGCAGCGGTACCAGGGGAATGCGAGAGACCCAGTACTTC CASSGTRGMRETQYF
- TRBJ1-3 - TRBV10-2 TGCGCCAGCAGTGAGTCGACTTCAGGGCGAAACACCATATATTTT CASSESTSGRNTIYF
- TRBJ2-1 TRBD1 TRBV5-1 TGCGCCAGCACGCCGGGACAGAGCAATTACAATGAGCAGTTCTTC CASTPGQSNYNEQFF
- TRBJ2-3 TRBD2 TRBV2 TGTGCCAGCAGTGCTGGACTAGCGGGGGGCACAGATACGCAGTATTTT CASSAGLAGGTDTQYF
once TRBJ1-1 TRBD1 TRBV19 TGTGCCAGTAGTTGGACAGGGCCCACTGAAGCTTTCTTT CASSWTGPTEAFF
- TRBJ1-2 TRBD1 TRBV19 TGTGCCAGTATCCCTCGGTTCGGGTGGACAGGGGAATATGGCTACACCTTC CASIPRFGWTGEYGYTF
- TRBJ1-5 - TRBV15 TGTGCCACCAGCAGAGATCAGGGATGGGGCAATCAGCCCCAGCATTTT CATSRDQGWGNQPQHF
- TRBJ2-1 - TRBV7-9 TGTGCCAGCAGCTTAATATGGGACACTCCCTACAATGAGCAGTTCTTC CASSLIWDTPYNEQFF
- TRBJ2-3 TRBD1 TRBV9 TGTGCCAGCAGCGAGGCAGGGGGCAAGCAGTATTTT CASSEAGGKQYF
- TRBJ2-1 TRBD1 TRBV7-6 TGTGCCAGCAGCAGTCGCGGACAGGGGGAGAATGAGCAGTTCTTC CASSSRGQGENEQFF